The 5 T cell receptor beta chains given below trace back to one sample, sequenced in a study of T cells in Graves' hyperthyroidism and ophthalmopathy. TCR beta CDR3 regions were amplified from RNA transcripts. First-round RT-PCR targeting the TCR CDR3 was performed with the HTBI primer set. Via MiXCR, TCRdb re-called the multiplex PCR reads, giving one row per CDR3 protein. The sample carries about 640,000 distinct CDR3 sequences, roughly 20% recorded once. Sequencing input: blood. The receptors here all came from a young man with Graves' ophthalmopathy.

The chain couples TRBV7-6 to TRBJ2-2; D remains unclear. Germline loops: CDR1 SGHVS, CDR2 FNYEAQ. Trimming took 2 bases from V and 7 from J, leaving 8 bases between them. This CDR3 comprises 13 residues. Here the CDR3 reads CASSLPTDGELFF. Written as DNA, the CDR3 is TGTGCCAGCAGCTTACCCACGGACGGGGAGCTGTTTTTT.

The CDR3 here is CASAGIWGHEQFF. CDR3 in DNA: TGTGCCAGCGCGGGGATCTGGGGGCATGAGCAGTTCTTC. This sequence joins TRBV6-5 and TRBJ2-1; perhaps D is TRBD1 or TRBD2 (6 bases each). The germline gives CDR1 MNHEY, CDR2 SVGAGI. The length of the CDR3 is 13 residues. With 8 bases removed from V and 8 bases from J, the gap between germline ends came to 16 bases.

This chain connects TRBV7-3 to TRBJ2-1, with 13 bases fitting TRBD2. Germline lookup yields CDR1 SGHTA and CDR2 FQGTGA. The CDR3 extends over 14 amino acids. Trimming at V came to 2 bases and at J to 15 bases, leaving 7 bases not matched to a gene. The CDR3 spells CASSLDGLAGESFF. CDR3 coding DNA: TGTGCCAGCAGCTTAGATGGACTAGCGGGAGAGTCGTTCTTC.

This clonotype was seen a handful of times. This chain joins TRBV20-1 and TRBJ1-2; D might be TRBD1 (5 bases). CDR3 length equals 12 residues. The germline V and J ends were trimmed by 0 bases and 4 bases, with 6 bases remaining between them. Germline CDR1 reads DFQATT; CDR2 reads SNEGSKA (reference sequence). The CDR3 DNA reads TGCAGTGCTAGAGACGGGGGCTATGGCTACACCTTC. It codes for CSARDGGYGYTF.

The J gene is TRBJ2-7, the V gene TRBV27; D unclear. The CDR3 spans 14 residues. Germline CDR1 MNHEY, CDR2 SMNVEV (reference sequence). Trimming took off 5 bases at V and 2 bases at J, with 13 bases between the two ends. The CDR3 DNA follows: TGTGCCAGCAGTCCCTTCCAAGGGCCCTACGAGCAGTACTTC. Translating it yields CASSPFQGPYEQYF.